This T cell receptor (beta chain) was obtained from a study of T cells expressing NK-cell markers. Study overall: From sorted CD3+CD56+NKG2C+, CD3+CD56+NKG2C- and CD3+CD56-NKG2C+ T cells came the TCR beta repertoires.

CDR1 LNHDA and CDR2 SQIVND come from the germline V gene (reference sequence). The CDR3 runs 13 residues. Study results and caveats: A few of the donors also had these clonotypes leading their CD3+CD56-NKG2C+ fraction.

UMIs accompanied the 5'RACE template switching by which TCR beta cDNA was made. TCRdb re-analyzed the 5' RACE reads; it lists each CDR3 protein once, without DNA. Its clone listing holds about 180,000 distinct CDR3 sequences. In terms of frequency, this clonotype is medium-sized. Its antigen is currently unknown. The origin of this receptor is a man aged 18 to 69 in good health. Material for sequencing was blood T cells: a sorted CD56 or NKG2C T cell subset, CD4+ or CD8+ T cells, or bulk PBMC T cells (not recorded which). The genes are TRBV19 and TRBJ1-4; TCRdb reports TRBD1, a call that lacks DNA to check it against. The CDR3 here is CASTDRENEKLFF. Full variable domain (outside the CDR3, taken from reference TRBV19 and TRBJ1-4): DGGITQSPKYLFRKEGQNVTLSCEQNLNHDAMYWYRQDPGQGLRLIYYSQIVNDFQKGDIAEGYSVSREKKESFPLTVTSAQKNPTAFYLCASTDRENEKLFFGSGTQLSVL.